Each of the 5 T cell receptor beta chains below was sequenced from the same sample in a study of blood T cell repertoires in COVID-19. Clones were read by immunoSEQ multiplex PCR, and TCRdb kept only the in-frame ones, dropping some. This sample has about 140,000 clones, with around 84% found just once. Sequenced input: peripheral blood. The source is a man aged 60-69 years with active or convalescent COVID-19.

This sequence joins TRBV5-6 and TRBJ1-1; D unclear. The germline CDR1 and CDR2 sequences are SGHDT and YYEEEE. The CDR3 has 13 residues. The V and J ends lost 1 base and 8 bases respectively, with 12 bases between them. The CDR3 is CASSLFTGVEAFF. CDR3 bases: TGTGCCAGCAGCTTGTTTACCGGGGTCGAAGCTTTCTTT.

The chain has TRBV18 and TRBJ2-2, with TRBD1 as a possible D gene (5 bases). Germline lookup yields CDR1 KGHSH and CDR2 LQKENI. The CDR3 sequence is 16 residues long. V dropped 0 bases and J dropped 4 bases, with 12 bases sitting between them. The CDR3 loop reads CASSPPNTGSTGELFF. CDR3 nucleotide sequence: TGTGCCAGCTCACCACCGAACACAGGTTCCACCGGGGAGCTGTTTTTT.

This chain joins TRBV11-2 and TRBJ2-3, with 12 bases fitting TRBD2. This CDR3 is 15 amino acids long. V was clipped by 7 bases and J by 3 bases; unmatched bases: 5. In germline, CDR1 is SGHAT, CDR2 FQNNGV. The CDR3 spells CASIPGTSGTDTQYF. In DNA, the CDR3 is TGTGCCAGCATCCCCGGGACTAGCGGGACAGATACGCAGTATTTT.

The V call is TRBV7-9, the J call TRBJ2-1, with TRBD1 matching 9 bases. CDR1 is SEHNR, CDR2 FQNEAQ, per germline (reference sequence). Trimming cost V 5 bases and J 1 base; bases outside gene matches: 6. The CDR3 extends over 16 amino acids. CDR3 residues: CASSAGTGKSYNEQFF. The CDR3 DNA sequence: TGTGCCAGCAGCGCCGGGACAGGGAAATCCTACAATGAGCAGTTCTTC.

V is TRBV10-3 and J is TRBJ1-5, with D perhaps TRBD1 (5 bases). V was clipped by 8 bases and J by 0 bases, with 11 bases between them. The germline V gene has CDR1 ENHRY and CDR2 SYGVKD. The CDR3 is 14 amino acids. This chain's CDR3 is CAIWEGVSNQPQHF. The CDR3 DNA reads as TGTGCCATCTGGGAAGGGGTTAGCAATCAGCCCCAGCATTTT.